The 23 T cell receptor beta chains below were found in one sample sequenced in a study of early T cells in non-severe SARS-CoV-2 infection. In TCRdb, the 5' RACE reads were re-called with MiXCR into one record per CDR3 protein. Here the sample spans approximately 66,000 distinct CDR3 sequences, 13% being singletons. Sequencing was carried out using whole blood. All receptors come from an adult who was a healthcare worker with PCR-confirmed SARS-CoV-2 infection or an uninfected control (not recorded which).

There are many counts of this clonotype. The chain combines TRBV7-8 with TRBJ2-7; TRBD1 matches at 8 bases. The V gene's germline CDR1 is SGHVS and CDR2 FQNEAQ. This CDR3 has 15 amino acids. After removal of 6 bases from V and 0 bases from J, the junction contained 7 bases not matched to a gene. CDR3 DNA sequence: TGTGCCAGCAGAAAGGACAGGGCGAGCTCCTACGAGCAGTACTTC. It codes for CASRKDRASSYEQYF.

The table lists this clonotype with a few counts. This chain connects TRBV5-1 to TRBJ2-5, with 9 bases matching TRBD1. CDR1 and CDR2 from the germline V gene are SGHRS and YFSETQ. V gave up 6 bases and J gave up 2 bases; unmatched junction bases: 8. CDR3 size: 15 residues. The DNA of the CDR3 is TGCGCCAGCACCCCAACGGACAGGGGACAAGAGACCCAGTACTTC. Translating it yields CASTPTDRGQETQYF.

J is TRBJ1-1 and V is TRBV6-2 or TRBV6-3; D remains unclear. From germline, CDR1 is MNHEY and CDR2 SVGEGT. The ends were cut back, 10 bases at V and 4 bases at J, with 16 bases in the middle. This CDR3 is built from 13 residues. The CDR3 DNA follows: TGTGCCACCCCAAGGACGGTTTTCACTGAAGCTTTCTTT. Translation gives CATPRTVFTEAFF.

This clonotype appeared many times. The V call is TRBV5-4, the J call TRBJ1-1, with TRBD1 as a possible D gene (5 bases). The CDR3 extends over 13 amino acids. V lost 2 bases and J 5 bases, leaving 10 bases between the germline ends. Germline CDR1 reads SGHNT; CDR2 reads YYREEE (reference sequence). CDR3 sequence (DNA): TGTGCCAGCAGCTTACGGGGGGGAACTGAAGCTTTCTTT. It yields the protein CASSLRGGTEAFF.

This clonotype has at least ten counts. V is TRBV12-3 or TRBV12-4 and J is TRBJ2-6; D not certain. V was shortened by 5 bases and J by 0 bases, with 11 bases between the two germline ends. This CDR3 comprises 16 residues. Here the CDR3 DNA reads TGTGCCAGCAGTCTAGGGATTTTCTCTGGGGCCAACGTCCTGACTTTC. Translation: CASSLGIFSGANVLTF.

This clonotype was seen a few times. The chain recombines TRBV27 with TRBJ1-3; no clear D gene. Trimming removed 2 bases from V and 3 bases from J, with 8 bases in between. This CDR3 contains 14 residues. Germline lookup yields CDR1 MNHEY and CDR2 SMNVEV (reference sequence). The CDR3 protein is CASSLTPHGNTIYF. DNA of the CDR3: TGTGCCAGCAGTTTAACTCCCCATGGAAACACCATATATTTT.

The table lists this clonotype with a few counts. The J gene is TRBJ2-2, the V gene TRBV3-1; D gene ambiguous. CDR1 and CDR2 (germline): LGHDT, YNNKEL (reference sequence). The CDR3 contains 15 residues. The V gene lost 4 bases and the J gene lost 2 bases, with 11 bases spanning the gap. As DNA, the CDR3 is TGTGCCAGCAGCCCCGGCCTACTTAACACCGGGGAGCTGTTTTTT. It codes for CASSPGLLNTGELFF. Drawing the rest from reference TRBV3-1 and TRBJ2-2, the complete variable domain is DTAVSQTPKYLVTQMGNDKSIKCEQNLGHDTMYWYKQDSKKFLKIMFSYNNKELIINETVPNRFSPKSPDKAHLNLHINSLELGDSAVYFCASSPGLLNTGELFFGEGSRLTVL.

A remark on this clonotype: A read error may produce the germline difference seen at one junction end. J is TRBJ2-5 and V is TRBV7-6; D unresolved. This CDR3 comprises 13 residues. CDR1 and CDR2 (germline): SGHVS, FNYEAQ. As DNA, the CDR3 is TGTACCAGCAGCTTAGGGCTTCGAGAGACCCAGTACTTC. This translates into CTSSLGLRETQYF.

The rearrangement uses TRBV12-3 or TRBV12-4 and TRBJ2-7; D is perhaps TRBD2 (5 bases). The V gene lost 6 bases and the J gene lost 3 bases, with 15 bases spanning the gap. The CDR3 length is 14 residues. Here the CDR3 reads CASRPRSGLYEQYF. In DNA, the CDR3 is TGTGCCAGCAGACCCAGGTCCGGACTCTACGAGCAGTACTTC.

This clonotype came up many times. The chain couples TRBV7-3 to TRBJ2-2; TRBD1 is a possible D gene (6 bases). The CDR3 consists of 13 residues. Germline V gene data show CDR1 as SGHTA and CDR2 as FQGTGA. The germline V and J ends were trimmed by 6 bases and 7 bases, with 12 bases remaining between them. CDR3 sequence: CASSYYRDGELFF. In DNA form, the CDR3 reads TGTGCCAGCAGTTACTACAGGGACGGGGAGCTGTTTTTT.

This clonotype was counted at least ten times. The chain employs TRBV6-1 and TRBJ2-1; D gene unclear. CDR1 and CDR2 from the germline V gene are MNHNS and SASEGT. Trimming pared 1 base from V and 4 bases from J, leaving 11 bases between. This CDR3 region has 15 residues. Written as DNA, the CDR3 is TGTGCCAGCAGTGAAGGCAGGAGATATTACAATGAGCAGTTCTTC. This encodes CASSEGRRYYNEQFF.

This clonotype was seen ten or more times. The chain couples TRBV5-6 to TRBJ1-3; unclear D gene. The V end lost 3 bases, the J end lost 0 bases, and 10 bases lay between the germline ends. The germline V gene encodes CDR1 SGHDT and CDR2 YYEEEE. The CDR3 loop spans 15 amino acids. DNA for the CDR3: TGTGCCAGCAGCTCGTTGGGAGGCTCTGGAAACACCATATATTTT. It specifies CASSSLGGSGNTIYF.

This clonotype appeared many times. The chain recombines TRBV20-1 with TRBJ1-5, with D perhaps TRBD1 (6 bases). Trimming stripped 3 bases from V and 4 bases from J, with 16 bases between. The germline CDR1 and CDR2 sequences are DFQATT and SNEGSKA (reference sequence). This CDR3 spans 15 amino acids. DNA of the CDR3: TGCAGTGCTAGCGTGGGACACCCCGGGAATCAGCCCCAGCATTTT. Translation: CSASVGHPGNQPQHF.

The chain has TRBV6-6 and TRBJ2-1; a weak D match, TRBD1 (6 bases). This CDR3 is 16 amino acids long. Germline values: CDR1 MNHNY, CDR2 SVGAGI (reference sequence). V lost 5 bases and J 4 bases, leaving 18 bases between the germline ends. CDR3 in DNA: TGTGCCAGCAGTCCCCCATTCTCCAGGGGATACAATGAGCAGTTCTTC. This gives the protein CASSPPFSRGYNEQFF.

This chain joins TRBV7-2 and TRBJ2-4, with TRBD2 identical over 7 bases. The CDR3 consists of 12 residues. With 5 bases clipped from V and 12 bases from J, the junction kept 7 bases outside the gene matches. Germline V CDR1 and CDR2: SGHTA, FQGNSA. The CDR3 is CASSLSGNSQYF. CDR3 DNA sequence: TGTGCCAGCAGCCTCAGCGGGAATTCTCAGTACTTC.

This clonotype was seen many times. The chain couples TRBV4-2 to TRBJ2-7; 11 nucleotides line up with TRBD2. V lost 1 base and J lost 1; bases outside the gene matches: 6. The CDR3 spans 17 residues. The germline CDR1 and CDR2 sequences are LGHNA and YNFKEQ. CDR3 in amino acids: CASSQAGSGRGSYEQYF. Written as DNA, the CDR3 is TGTGCCAGCAGCCAAGCAGGTAGCGGGAGGGGGTCCTACGAGCAGTACTTC.

This clonotype showed up just a few times. The chain recombines TRBV12-3 or TRBV12-4 with TRBJ1-6; 8 bases match TRBD1. This CDR3 has 16 residues. V was clipped by 1 base and J by 10 bases; unmatched bases: 9. This CDR3 is CASSLGAGGFRSPLHF. The CDR3 DNA reads TGTGCCAGCAGTTTAGGGGCAGGGGGCTTTCGGTCACCCCTCCACTTT.

The rearrangement links TRBV6-2 or TRBV6-3 to TRBJ2-1, with a tentative D call TRBD2 (6 bases). Germline CDR1 and CDR2: MNHEY and SVGEGT. The CDR3 is made up of 15 amino acids. V was pared by 6 bases and J by 2 bases, with 14 bases between. The CDR3 sequence is CASSRWDFAYNEQFF. As DNA, the CDR3 is TGTGCCAGCAGCCGATGGGACTTCGCCTACAATGAGCAGTTCTTC.

This clonotype was counted only a few times. The DNA of the CDR3 is TGTGCCAGCTCAACATTCCACGAGCAGTACTTC. Residues: CASSTFHEQYF. J is TRBJ2-7 and V is TRBV18; D remains ambiguous. The CDR3 has 11 residues. Germline V gene lookup returns CDR1 KGHSH and CDR2 LQKENI. The ends were cut back, 5 bases at V and 5 bases at J, with 7 bases in the middle.

The chain joins TRBV12-3 or TRBV12-4 to TRBJ2-5; the match to TRBD2 covers 8 bases. Trimming took 5 bases from V and 5 from J; bases not matched to a gene: 13. This CDR3 spans 16 amino acids. In DNA, the CDR3 is TGTGCCAGCAGTCAGGCAACGCGGGGGGTCGGGGAGACCCAGTACTTC. This sequence encodes CASSQATRGVGETQYF.

This clonotype has a handful of counts. This rearrangement joins TRBV2 to TRBJ2-3; tentatively, D is TRBD1 or TRBD2 (6 bases each). CDR3 length: 15 amino acids. The germline V gene has CDR1 SNHLY and CDR2 FYNNEI. The ends were cut back, 4 bases at V and 0 bases at J, with 11 bases in the middle. In DNA form, the CDR3 reads TGTGCCAGCAGTGGCGGGACACGGAGCACAGATACGCAGTATTTT. Amino acid sequence: CASSGGTRSTDTQYF. Using reference TRBV2 and TRBJ2-3 for the parts outside the CDR3, the full variable domain is EPEVTQTPSHQVTQMGQEVILRCVPISNHLYFYWYRQILGQKVEFLVSFYNNEISEKSEIFDDQFSVERPDGSNFTLKIRSTKLEDSAMYFCASSGGTRSTDTQYFGPGTRLTVL.

The chain recombines TRBV4-1 with TRBJ2-2; 11 bases line up with TRBD1. With 3 bases clipped from V and 7 bases from J, the junction kept 4 bases outside the gene matches. The length of the CDR3 is 15 residues. Germline V CDR1 and CDR2: MGHRA, YSYEKL. The chain's CDR3 is CASSQGTGGYGELFF. The CDR3, as DNA: TGCGCCAGCAGCCAGGGGACAGGGGGGTACGGGGAGCTGTTTTTT.

At least ten counts were recorded for this clonotype. CDR3 residues: CASSLEGTYSGNTIYF. The CDR3 DNA follows: TGTGCCAGCAGCTTGGAAGGAACGTACTCTGGAAACACCATATATTTT. This chain joins TRBV5-5 and TRBJ1-3; no clear D. Trimming stripped 0 bases from V and 0 bases from J, with 10 bases between. The CDR3 loop spans 16 amino acids. The germline gives CDR1 SGHKS, CDR2 YYEKEE (reference sequence).